This T cell receptor (beta chain) comes out of a study of early T cells in non-severe SARS-CoV-2 infection. Study-wide findings and caveats: VDJdb-based matching was biased toward anti-spike CD8 responses and missed private and CD4 specificities.

This clonotype was observed a handful of times. Its specificity is unknown. There are 15 residues in the CDR3. The germline gives CDR1 SGHTA, CDR2 FQGNSA. Germline trimming cut 0 bases from V and 8 bases from J; bases unmatched to any gene: 7. Unique molecular identifiers tagged individual cDNA molecules. TCRdb recomputed calls from the 5' RACE reads with MiXCR, one row per CDR3 protein. The repertoire consists of tens of thousands of distinct CDR3 sequences, with roughly 6.6% occurring once and the leading ten covering under 5%. The sequence came from an adult who was a healthcare worker with PCR-confirmed SARS-CoV-2 infection or an uninfected control (not recorded which). The sequenced sample consisted of whole blood. This rearrangement joins TRBV7-2 to TRBJ2-1, with 7 bases matching TRBD2. The CDR3 loop reads CASSLAGGTVYEQFF. CDR3 DNA sequence: TGTGCCAGCAGCTTAGCGGGGGGGACTGTCTATGAGCAGTTCTTC.